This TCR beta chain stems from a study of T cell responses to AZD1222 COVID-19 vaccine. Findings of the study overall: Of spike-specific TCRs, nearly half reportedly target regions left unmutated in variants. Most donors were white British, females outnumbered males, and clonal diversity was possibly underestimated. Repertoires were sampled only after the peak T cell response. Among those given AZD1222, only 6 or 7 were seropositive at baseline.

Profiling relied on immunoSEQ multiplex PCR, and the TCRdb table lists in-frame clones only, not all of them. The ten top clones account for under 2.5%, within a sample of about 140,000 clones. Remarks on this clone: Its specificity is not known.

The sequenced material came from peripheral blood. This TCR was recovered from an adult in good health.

The DNA of the CDR3 is TGTGCCAGCAGCTCTGGAAACACCATATATTTT. Translated: CASSSGNTIYF. The genes are TRBV12-3 or TRBV12-4 and TRBJ1-3; D is undetermined. V lost 6 bases and J lost 0, with 0 bases in between. The CDR3 loop spans 11 amino acids.